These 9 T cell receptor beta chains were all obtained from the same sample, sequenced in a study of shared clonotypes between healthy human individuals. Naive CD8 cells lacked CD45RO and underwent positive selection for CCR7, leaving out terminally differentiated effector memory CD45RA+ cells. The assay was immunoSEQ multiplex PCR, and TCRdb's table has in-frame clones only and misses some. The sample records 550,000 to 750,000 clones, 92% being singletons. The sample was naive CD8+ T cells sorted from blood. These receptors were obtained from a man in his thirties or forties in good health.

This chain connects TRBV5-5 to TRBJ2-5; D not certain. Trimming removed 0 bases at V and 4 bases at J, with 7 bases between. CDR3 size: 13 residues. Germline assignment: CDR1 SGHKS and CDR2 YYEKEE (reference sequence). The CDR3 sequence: CASSLEGPETQYF. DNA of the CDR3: TGTGCCAGCAGCTTGGAGGGCCCAGAGACCCAGTACTTC.

Here the CDR3 reads CSVEGGQGNPYEQYF. The CDR3 nucleotides are TGCAGCGTTGAGGGGGGACAGGGAAACCCCTACGAGCAGTACTTC. The chain joins TRBV29-1 to TRBJ2-7; 9 bases line up with TRBD1. Germline V lookup: CDR1 SQVTM, CDR2 ANQGSEA. This CDR3 has 15 amino acids. Losses at the gene ends were 3 bases for V and 2 bases for J; bases not matched to a gene: 8.

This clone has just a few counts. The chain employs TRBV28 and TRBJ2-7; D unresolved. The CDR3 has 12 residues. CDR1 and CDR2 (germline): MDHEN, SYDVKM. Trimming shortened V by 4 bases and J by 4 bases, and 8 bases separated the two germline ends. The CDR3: CASSWATYEQYF. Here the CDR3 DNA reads TGTGCCAGCAGTTGGGCGACATACGAGCAGTACTTC.

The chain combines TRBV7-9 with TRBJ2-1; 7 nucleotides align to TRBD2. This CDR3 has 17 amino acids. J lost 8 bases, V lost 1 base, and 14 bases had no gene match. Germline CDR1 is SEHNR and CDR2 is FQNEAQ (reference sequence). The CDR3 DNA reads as TGTGCCAGCAGCTTAGTGGCGGGAGCACCAAGATCACATGAGCAGTTCTTC. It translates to CASSLVAGAPRSHEQFF.

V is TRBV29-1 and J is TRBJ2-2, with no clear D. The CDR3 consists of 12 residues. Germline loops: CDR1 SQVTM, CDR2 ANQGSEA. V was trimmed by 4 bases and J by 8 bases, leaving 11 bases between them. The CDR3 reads CSVAGGPGELFF. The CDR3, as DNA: TGCAGCGTTGCCGGTGGTCCAGGGGAGCTGTTTTTT.

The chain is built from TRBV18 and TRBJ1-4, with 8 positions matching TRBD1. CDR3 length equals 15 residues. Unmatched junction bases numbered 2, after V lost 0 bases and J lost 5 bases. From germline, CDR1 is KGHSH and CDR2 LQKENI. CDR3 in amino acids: CASSPPDRANEKLFF. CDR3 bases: TGTGCCAGCTCACCACCGGACAGGGCCAATGAAAAACTGTTTTTT.

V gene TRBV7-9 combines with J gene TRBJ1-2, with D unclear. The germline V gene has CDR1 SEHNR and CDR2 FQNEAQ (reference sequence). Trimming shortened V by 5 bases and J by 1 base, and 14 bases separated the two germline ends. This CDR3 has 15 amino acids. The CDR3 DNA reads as TGTGCCAGCAGCCTTTTAGGGAAGCATAACTATGGCTACACCTTC. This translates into CASSLLGKHNYGYTF.

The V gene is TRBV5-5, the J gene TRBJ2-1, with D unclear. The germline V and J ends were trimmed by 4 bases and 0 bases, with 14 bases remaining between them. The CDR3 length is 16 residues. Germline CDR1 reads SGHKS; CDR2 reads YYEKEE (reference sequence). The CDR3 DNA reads TGTGCCAGCAGCCTCCGCGGTTTTAGCTCCTACAATGAGCAGTTCTTC. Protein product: CASSLRGFSSYNEQFF.

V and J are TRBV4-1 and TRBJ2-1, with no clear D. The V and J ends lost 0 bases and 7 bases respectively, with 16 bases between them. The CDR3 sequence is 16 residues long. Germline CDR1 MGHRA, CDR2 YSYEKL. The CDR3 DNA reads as TGCGCCAGCAGCCAAGAAACGAAAACTTGGAGAAATGAGCAGTTCTTC. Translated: CASSQETKTWRNEQFF.